Listed here are 20 T cell receptor beta chains from one sample, sequenced in a study of control samples from healthy donors and cancer patients. This table comes from immunoSEQ multiplex PCR, and its TCRdb copy is limited to in-frame clones, with some not included. The table records 95,000 to 150,000 clones, 90% to 95% of them present only once. Material for sequencing was blood. These receptors were taken from a woman aged 18-35 years in good health.

The V call is TRBV30, the J call TRBJ2-7; D is perhaps TRBD1 or TRBD2 (6 bases each). Between the trimmed V and J ends, which lost 2 bases and 3 bases, there was a span of 14 bases. The germline CDR1 and CDR2 sequences are GTSNPN and SVGIG (reference sequence). The CDR3 runs 14 residues. CDR3 region: CAWSRGRGGYEQYF. For the CDR3, the DNA is TGTGCCTGGAGTCGGGGCAGGGGAGGCTACGAGCAGTACTTC.

The J gene is TRBJ1-4, the V gene TRBV28; no definite D call. The CDR3 totals 14 residues. Trimming left V 1 base short and J 5 bases short, with 8 bases between. Germline loops: CDR1 MDHEN, CDR2 SYDVKM. DNA of the CDR3: TGTGCCAGCAGTTTATTCAGGCCGAATGAAAAACTGTTTTTT. This translates into CASSLFRPNEKLFF.

The chain recombines TRBV11-2 with TRBJ1-2; the D is unclear. The CDR3 contains 14 residues. V dropped 3 bases and J dropped 0 bases, with 8 bases sitting between them. Germline CDR1 SGHAT, CDR2 FQNNGV. CDR3 residues: CASSLTLTNYGYTF. As DNA, the CDR3 is TGTGCCAGCAGCTTGACACTGACTAACTATGGCTACACCTTC.

The rearrangement joins TRBV9 to TRBJ2-3; TRBD2 matches 9 bases. The J segment lost 4 bases and the V segment lost 0 bases, leaving 6 bases of the junction unmatched. Germline CDR1 is SGDLS and CDR2 is YYNGEE. CDR3 length: 16 amino acids. CDR3 sequence: CASSVEALAGPDTQYF. The CDR3 nucleotides read TGTGCCAGCAGCGTAGAGGCCCTAGCGGGACCAGATACGCAGTATTTT.

This rearrangement joins TRBV7-2 to TRBJ2-2, with TRBD2 matching 8 bases. The CDR3 consists of 15 residues. Unmatched junction bases numbered 8, after V lost 7 bases and J lost 4 bases. The germline V gene encodes CDR1 SGHTA and CDR2 FQGNSA. The CDR3 sequence is CASISGGATTGELFF. CDR3 coding DNA: TGTGCCAGCATATCCGGGGGGGCGACCACCGGGGAGCTGTTTTTT. Drawing the rest from reference TRBV7-2 and TRBJ2-2, the complete variable domain is GAGVSQSPSNKVTEKGKDVELRCDPISGHTALYWYRQSLGQGLEFLIYFQGNSAPDKSGLPSDRFSAERTGGSVSTLTIQRTQQEDSAVYLCASISGGATTGELFFGEGSRLTVL.

As to this clone: No conserved phenylalanine or tryptophan ends this CDR3, so it is likely a read error. The DNA is omitted, as the CDR3 cannot be located on it reliably, and the CDR3 follows TCRdb's listing. The V gene is TRBV3-1 (or the pseudogene TRBV3-2), the J gene TRBJ1-2. The CDR3 region is 12 residues in length, termini included. Germline V gene lookup returns CDR1 LGHDT and CDR2 YNNKEL (reference sequence). The CDR3: CASSHPVGDSSS.

This clone was recorded only once. This rearrangement joins TRBV25-1 to TRBJ2-7, with 7 bases aligning to TRBD1. Unmatched junction bases numbered 3, after V lost 0 bases and J lost 4 bases. The germline V gene encodes CDR1 MGHDK and CDR2 SYGVNS. The CDR3 is 14 residues long. CDR3 sequence (DNA): TGTGCCAGCAGTGAATACGGCAGGGGGTACGAGCAGTACTTC. Amino acids: CASSEYGRGYEQYF.

J is TRBJ1-6 and V is TRBV3-1 (or the pseudogene TRBV3-2); D is unresolved. Trimming took 2 bases from V and 10 from J, leaving 9 bases between them. CDR3 length equals 13 residues. Germline values: CDR1 LGHDT, CDR2 YNNKEL (reference sequence). The chain's CDR3 is CASSQPPPSPLHF. The CDR3 nucleotides read TGTGCCAGCAGCCAACCCCCCCCCTCACCCCTCCACTTT.

The chain joins TRBV9 to TRBJ2-7; 7 bases map to TRBD1. This CDR3 has 17 amino acids. Germline V CDR1 and CDR2: SGDLS, YYNGEE. J gave up 3 bases and V 2 bases, and 14 bases lay outside the gene matches. CDR3 in amino acids: CASSVSGTPGQIYEQYF. In nucleotides, the CDR3 is TGTGCCAGCAGCGTTAGTGGAACCCCGGGACAGATCTACGAGCAGTACTTC.

V usage is TRBV5-4 and J usage is TRBJ1-1; 9 nucleotides agree with TRBD1. Germline loops: CDR1 SGHNT, CDR2 YYREEE (reference sequence). CDR3 length: 13 amino acids. The junction had 7 bases not matched to a gene; V was cut back by 1 base and J by 12 bases. The CDR3, as DNA: TGTGCCAGCAGCTTGAACCGGGACAGGGTGTCTTTCTTT. Protein: CASSLNRDRVSFF.

The gene calls are TRBV11-1 and TRBJ1-1; TRBD1 aligns across 8 bases. The CDR3 loop spans 12 amino acids. The V gene's germline CDR1 is SGHAT and CDR2 FQDESV (reference sequence). V was pared by 8 bases and J by 7 bases, with 6 bases of the junction left unmatched. CDR3 in amino acids: CASDRGEGEAFF. As DNA, the CDR3 is TGTGCCAGCGACAGGGGTGAGGGTGAAGCTTTCTTT.

This chain links TRBV28 with TRBJ2-7; TRBD1 is a possible D gene (6 bases). The CDR3 extends over 17 amino acids. Germline-derived CDR1 and CDR2 are MDHEN and SYDVKM. V lost 0 bases and J lost 5, with 20 bases in between. For the CDR3, the DNA is TGTGCCAGCAGTTTATGGTTTCCTTGGGGGCTTGAGAACGAGCAGTACTTC. It encodes CASSLWFPWGLENEQYF. Using reference TRBV28 and TRBJ2-7 for the parts outside the CDR3, the full variable domain is DVKVTQSSRYLVKRTGEKVFLECVQDMDHENMFWYRQDPGLGLRLIYFSYDVKMKEKGDIPEGYSVSREKKERFSLILESASTNQTSMYLCASSLWFPWGLENEQYFGPGTRLTVT.

The CDR3 bases are TGTGCCAGCAGCGAAATACAGGGAATGCTTTTCTTT. It is translated as CASSEIQGMLFF. The V call is TRBV7-3, the J call TRBJ1-1, with a tentative D call TRBD1 (6 bases). The CDR3 has 12 amino acids. The germline CDR1 and CDR2 sequences are SGHTA and FQGTGA. V lost 5 bases and J lost 13, with 17 bases in between.

V and J are TRBV7-9 and TRBJ2-7; TRBD2 matches 7 bases. The J segment lost 4 bases and the V segment lost 11 bases, leaving 8 bases of the junction unmatched. Looked up from germline, CDR1 is SEHNR and CDR2 is FQNEAQ (reference sequence). The CDR3 consists of 12 residues. The CDR3 sequence is CASNMGGYEQYF. CDR3 in DNA: TGTGCCTCCAACATGGGGGGGTACGAGCAGTACTTC.

The chain has TRBV7-8 and TRBJ1-5, with D hard to call. V gave up 4 bases and J gave up 5 bases, with 6 bases separating them. Germline assignment: CDR1 SGHVS and CDR2 FQNEAQ. The CDR3 is 12 residues long. CDR3: CASSSFDQPQHF. In DNA form, the CDR3 reads TGTGCCAGCAGCTCCTTCGATCAGCCCCAGCATTTT.

J is TRBJ1-5 and V is TRBV27, with a tentative D call TRBD1 (6 bases). CDR1 and CDR2 (germline): MNHEY, SMNVEV (reference sequence). The V and J ends lost 4 bases and 2 bases respectively, with 9 bases between them. This CDR3 is 14 amino acids long. CDR3 nucleotides: TGTGCCAGCAGTTCAGGGGCCGGCAATCAGCCCCAGCATTTT. Amino acids: CASSSGAGNQPQHF.

This chain uses TRBV28 with TRBJ2-7, with 9 nucleotides matching TRBD1. The V gene end was trimmed by 4 bases and the J gene end by 0 bases; junction bases not matched to a gene: 4. The CDR3 is made up of 15 amino acids. The germline V gene has CDR1 MDHEN and CDR2 SYDVKM. The CDR3 protein is CASSSGGQGSYEQYF. The CDR3 coding sequence is TGTGCCAGCAGTTCTGGGGGACAGGGCTCCTACGAGCAGTACTTC.

The chain recombines TRBV5-1 with TRBJ2-6, with a possible D match to TRBD1 (5 bases). V lost 4 bases to trimming and J lost 2 bases, with 13 bases between them. From germline, CDR1 is SGHRS and CDR2 YFSETQ. The length of the CDR3 is 16 residues. CDR3 sequence (DNA): TGCGCCAGCAGCCTCATCACAGGAGCTGGGGCCAACGTCCTGACTTTC. The encoded protein is CASSLITGAGANVLTF.

This chain connects TRBV7-2 to TRBJ1-4; 10 positions match TRBD1. The germline CDR1 and CDR2 sequences are SGHTA and FQGNSA. This CDR3 spans 16 amino acids. The trim removed 3 bases at V and 5 bases at J, leaving 6 bases unmatched. CDR3 in amino acids: CASSLQMGQGNEKLFF. Written as DNA, the CDR3 is TGTGCCAGCAGCTTGCAGATGGGACAGGGGAATGAAAAACTGTTTTTT.

J is TRBJ2-2 and V is TRBV19; D may match TRBD1 or TRBD2 (6 bases each). Germline V gene data show CDR1 as LNHDA and CDR2 as SQIVND (reference sequence). Trimming took 7 bases from V and 5 from J, leaving 20 bases between them. The CDR3 spans 16 residues. CDR3 sequence reads: CASTFQARGVTGELFF. CDR3 nucleotides: TGTGCCAGTACCTTCCAAGCGAGGGGGGTTACCGGGGAGCTGTTTTTT.